A selection of T cell receptor beta chains follows, all from one sample in a study of blood T cell repertoires in COVID-19. Generated by immunoSEQ multiplex PCR, the TCRdb table keeps only in-frame clones and is missing some. Of 200,000 to 250,000 clones in the sample, under 85% were seen once. Sequenced material: PBMCs or T cells enriched from blood (not recorded which). These receptors originate from a man in his 60s who had recovered from COVID-19. Each CDR3 is given with its conserved first and last residue. Expanded clones get a size class; other rows say once, few or many, or leave the size out.

v_call	clone_size	cdr3_aa
TRBV6-5	-	CASGSTGGLYEQYF
TRBV19	-	CASSSTGGNQPQHF
TRBV7-2	few	CASSSRAGSKGNTIYF
TRBV7-8	-	CASSLAQFLTGELFF
TRBV7-2	-	CASSVGARTEAFF
TRBV19	-	CASSIDLPGQGDGYTF
TRBV5-1	-	CASSFVSGTGGLRNTEAFF
TRBV3-1/TRBV3-2	once	CASSQVGGREKLFF
TRBV7-2	few	CASSLRSGANQPQHF
TRBV6-5	-	CASSLRQSSEAFF
TRBV3-1/TRBV3-2	once	CASSLTDRVTEAFF
TRBV7-9	-	CASSEGLAATGELFF
TRBV4-2	-	CASSRTGQGALVYGYTF
TRBV6-2/TRBV6-3	-	CASSRTGFNQPQHF
TRBV5-6	-	CASSWGPGTGNEQFF
TRBV6-1	-	CASSEGGTLYEQYF
TRBV12-3/TRBV12-4	-	CASSLRAVNGYTF
TRBV7-3	-	CASSSQGFGNTEAFF
TRBV10-3	-	CAISEGLGGGAVNEQFF
TRBV4-2	-	CASSQDLQGDRYGYTF
TRBV12-3/TRBV12-4	-	CASRRSSGTEAFF
TRBV4-3	once	CASSQAGFGNTIYF
TRBV5-4	-	CASSPGQATDTQYF
TRBV6-5	-	CASRKDSDYGYTF
TRBV2	-	CASSEEQGHQQPQHF
TRBV30	-	CAWSGRVGTDTQYF
TRBV30	-	CAWAFGGWNTEAFF
TRBV6-2/TRBV6-3	-	CASSYPRQGSEQYF
TRBV4-2	-	CASSQRTGGRQPQHF
TRBV20-1	-	CSASSGGARETQYF
TRBV3-1/TRBV3-2	once	CASREAGGRDTQYF
TRBV5-6	few	CASSLVSSYNEQFF
TRBV7-2	-	CASSLGQGAGQPQHF
TRBV11-2	-	CASSPRGGLAKNIQYF
TRBV2	-	CASSRQGAKNIQYF